This TCR beta chain was identified in a study of Ad26.COV2.S vaccination and SARS-CoV-2 variants. Study details: As a participant in COV1001, the donor was in the Ad26.COV2.S trial arm. Into the muscle, Ad26.COV2.S was dosed once or twice, 56 days apart.

Sequencing was performed with immunoSEQ multiplex PCR; in TCRdb, only in-frame clones are kept and a portion is missing. This repertoire shows roughly 330,000 clones, around 90% found once; its top ten account for 5% to 6.5%. The CDR3 covers 16 residues. The germline gives CDR1 MDHEN, CDR2 SYDVKM. J was trimmed by 4 bases and V by 3 bases; bases with no gene match: 8. Treatment defined: approximately 18 received Ad26.COV2.S at low or high dose, single or two shots; five or six received placebo; per-sample allocation not given. Collection of samples fell on day 63 after the first vaccine or placebo injection. Ad26.COV2.S expressed prefusion-stabilized spike from the original Wuhan strain.

This chain links TRBV28 with TRBJ2-3; TRBD2 agrees at 9 bases. This clonotype was sampled from a person aged 18-65 years who received the Ad26.COV2.S COVID-19 vaccine or a placebo. This sample comprised peripheral blood, obtained in a trial of Ad26.COV2.S vaccine versus placebo. The CDR3 DNA sequence: TGTGCCAGCAGTTTCATTAGCGGGGGATTCTCAGATACGCAGTATTTT. Protein: CASSFISGGFSDTQYF.